A single sample is the source of the 27 T cell receptor beta chains below, sequenced in a study of OX40 agonist ivuxolimab in advanced cancers. Here immunoSEQ multiplex PCR was the method, and the copy in TCRdb shows in-frame clones only, minus some. The data show about 80,000 clones, 80% to 90% seen once. The sequencing used CD4+ or CD8+ T cells sorted from blood, collected in a trial of the OX40 agonist ivuxolimab. The receptors here all came from an adult with an advanced solid tumor such as melanoma, head and neck, liver or kidney cancer.

CDR3 in DNA: TGTGCCACCAGCAGGGACCAGGGCGGGGAGACCCAGTACTTC. It encodes CATSRDQGGETQYF. The chain combines TRBV15 with TRBJ2-5; either TRBD1 or TRBD2 may supply D (5 bases each). CDR1 is LNHNV and CDR2 is YYDKDF in the germline V gene (reference sequence). The V gene lost 3 bases and the J gene lost 5 bases, with 13 bases spanning the gap. This CDR3 region has 14 residues.

The rearrangement uses TRBV28 and TRBJ1-4; D is perhaps TRBD1 (6 bases). CDR3 size: 16 residues. Trimming stripped 4 bases from V and 2 bases from J, with 14 bases between. Germline values: CDR1 MDHEN, CDR2 SYDVKM. The chain's CDR3 is CASSSRSGATNEKLFF. CDR3 in DNA: TGTGCCAGCAGTTCGAGATCGGGGGCGACTAATGAAAAACTGTTTTTT. The full variable domain, in which reference TRBV28 and TRBJ1-4 provide the parts outside the CDR3, is DVKVTQSSRYLVKRTGEKVFLECVQDMDHENMFWYRQDPGLGLRLIYFSYDVKMKEKGDIPEGYSVSREKKERFSLILESASTNQTSMYLCASSSRSGATNEKLFFGSGTQLSVL.

The chain combines TRBV9 with TRBJ2-7, with D tentatively TRBD1 (5 bases). The V and J ends lost 0 bases and 2 bases respectively, with 15 bases between them. This CDR3 region has 16 residues. From germline, CDR1 is SGDLS and CDR2 YYNGEE. The chain's CDR3 is CASSVGRGRVAYEQYF. DNA of the CDR3: TGTGCCAGCAGCGTAGGAAGGGGCAGGGTGGCCTACGAGCAGTACTTC.

The chain links TRBV10-2 to TRBJ1-3, with D possibly TRBD1 on 6 matching bases. Deletions cut 7 bases from V and 0 bases from J, with 10 bases between. This CDR3 is 14 amino acids long. Germline CDR1 is WSHSY and CDR2 is SAAADI. CDR3 nucleotides: TGCGCCAGCAAACAGGGAAACTCTGGAAACACCATATATTTT. It specifies CASKQGNSGNTIYF.

This chain joins TRBV18 and TRBJ2-3, with 9 bases lining up with TRBD1. J lost 5 bases, V lost 5 bases, and 5 bases had no gene match. From germline, CDR1 is KGHSH and CDR2 LQKENI. The CDR3 is 14 residues long. CDR3 DNA sequence: TGTGCCAGCTCAGAGACAGGGGGTCGAGATACGCAGTATTTT. Protein product: CASSETGGRDTQYF.

The genes are TRBV14 and TRBJ1-6; D gene uncertain. Trimming stripped 2 bases from V and 6 bases from J, with 11 bases between. Looked up from germline, CDR1 is SGHDN and CDR2 is FVKESK. The CDR3 runs to 15 residues. DNA for the CDR3: TGTGCCAGCAGCCAACTCGAGGGTGGTAATTCACCCCTCCACTTT. It codes for CASSQLEGGNSPLHF.

This clone was found once. This chain links TRBV5-1 with TRBJ1-5, with D possibly being TRBD1 (5 bases). The germline V gene encodes CDR1 SGHRS and CDR2 YFSETQ. This CDR3 spans 14 amino acids. Trimming shortened V by 0 bases and J by 3 bases, and 7 bases separated the two germline ends. DNA of the CDR3: TGCGCCAGCAGCTTGGGAGGGGACAATCAGCCCCAGCATTTT. Translated, it gives CASSLGGDNQPQHF.

The V and J genes are TRBV6-5 and TRBJ2-2; 8 positions match TRBD2. The germline gives CDR1 MNHEY, CDR2 SVGAGI. This CDR3 has 15 residues. The V and J ends lost 4 bases and 0 bases, in that order; junction bases with no gene match: 1. CDR3 DNA sequence: TGTGCCAGCAGTTCGGGGGGGACGAACACCGGGGAGCTGTTTTTT. Translation: CASSSGGTNTGELFF.

This chain joins TRBV4-2 and TRBJ1-1; D ambiguous. The CDR3 is 15 amino acids. Per germline, CDR1 LGHNA and CDR2 YNFKEQ. Trimming shortened V by 2 bases and J by 5 bases, and 15 bases separated the two germline ends. CDR3 sequence reads: CASSQPGEAGTEAFF. The CDR3 DNA reads TGTGCCAGCAGCCAACCAGGAGAAGCCGGAACTGAAGCTTTCTTT.

CDR3 residues: CASSRDRVELSGNTIYF. The CDR3 bases are TGCGCCAGCAGCCGAGACAGGGTCGAGCTCTCTGGAAACACCATATATTTT. The chain employs TRBV4-3 and TRBJ1-3; 7 bases are shared with TRBD1. Trimming at V came to 4 bases and at J to 0 bases, leaving 9 bases not matched to a gene. Germline loops: CDR1 LGHNA, CDR2 YSLEER. CDR3 length equals 17 residues.

The rearrangement links TRBV4-1 to TRBJ1-6; tentative D call: TRBD1 (6 bases). The CDR3 loop spans 15 amino acids. The V end lost 1 base, the J end lost 7 bases, and 11 bases lay between the germline ends. Per the germline V gene, CDR1 is MGHRA and CDR2 is YSYEKL. The CDR3: CASSQARQGNSPLHF. CDR3 DNA sequence: TGCGCCAGCAGCCAAGCACGCCAGGGGAATTCACCCCTCCACTTT.

This clone was recorded only once. The chain combines TRBV28 with TRBJ1-2; possible D gene TRBD1, 5 bases. This CDR3 comprises 13 residues. CDR1 is MDHEN and CDR2 is SYDVKM in the germline V gene. Trimming left V 6 bases short and J 7 bases short, with 15 bases between. The CDR3 region has the DNA TGTGCCAGCAGATACCCCGGGGCTGGTGGCTACACCTTC. This sequence encodes CASRYPGAGGYTF.

The chain recombines TRBV5-1 with TRBJ1-6, with D perhaps TRBD1 (5 bases). The CDR3 extends over 13 amino acids. Germline loops: CDR1 SGHRS, CDR2 YFSETQ. V lost 10 bases to trimming and J lost 14 bases, with 22 bases between them. Here the CDR3 reads CASATGGREALHF. For the CDR3, the DNA is TGCGCCTCTGCTACCGGGGGGAGGGAAGCCCTCCACTTT.

V and J are TRBV7-2 and TRBJ2-1, with D tentatively TRBD2 (6 bases). The CDR3 runs to 13 residues. Trimming took 4 bases from V and 4 from J, leaving 8 bases between them. Germline V gene sequence: CDR1 SGHTA, CDR2 FQGNSA. The CDR3 reads CASSSTRYNEQFF. The CDR3 DNA follows: TGTGCCAGCAGCTCGACTAGATACAATGAGCAGTTCTTC. Full variable domain (outside the CDR3, taken from reference TRBV7-2 and TRBJ2-1): GAGVSQSPSNKVTEKGKDVELRCDPISGHTALYWYRQSLGQGLEFLIYFQGNSAPDKSGLPSDRFSAERTGGSVSTLTIQRTQQEDSAVYLCASSSTRYNEQFFGPGTRLTVL.

This chain's CDR3 is CASRSVQGADTQYF. For the CDR3, the DNA is TGTGCCAGCAGGTCTGTACAGGGAGCAGATACGCAGTATTTT. The chain carries TRBV28 and TRBJ2-3, with D possibly matching TRBD1 (6 bases). Between the trimmed V and J ends, which lost 6 bases and 4 bases, there was a span of 14 bases. Germline V gene sequence: CDR1 MDHEN, CDR2 SYDVKM. The CDR3 sequence is 14 residues long. The entire variable domain, with the rest obtained from reference TRBV28 and TRBJ2-3, is as follows: DVKVTQSSRYLVKRTGEKVFLECVQDMDHENMFWYRQDPGLGLRLIYFSYDVKMKEKGDIPEGYSVSREKKERFSLILESASTNQTSMYLCASRSVQGADTQYFGPGTRLTVL.

The chain uses TRBV29-1 and TRBJ1-2; D gene ambiguous. Trimming removed 0 bases from V and 8 bases from J, with 13 bases in between. In germline, CDR1 is SQVTM, CDR2 ANQGSEA. This CDR3 contains 13 residues. This chain's CDR3 is CSVEDRRAQGYTF. The CDR3 nucleotides read TGCAGCGTTGAAGATCGGAGGGCGCAGGGCTACACCTTC.

V and J are TRBV5-1 and TRBJ1-3; 7 positions agree with TRBD1. V trimming: 4 bases; J trimming: 2 bases; junction bases outside the gene matches: 9. Germline V gene data show CDR1 as SGHRS and CDR2 as YFSETQ. The CDR3 runs 16 residues. The CDR3 loop reads CASSSIFGTAGNTIYF. In nucleotides, the CDR3 is TGCGCCAGCAGCAGTATATTCGGGACAGCTGGAAACACCATATATTTT. The full variable domain, with the rest looked up from reference TRBV5-1 and TRBJ1-3, is KAGVTQTPRYLIKTRGQQVTLSCSPISGHRSVSWYQQTPGQGLQFLFEYFSETQRNKGNFPGRFSGRQFSNSRSEMNVSTLELGDSALYLCASSSIFGTAGNTIYFGEGSWLTVV.

The chain links TRBV5-5 to TRBJ1-3; a possible D gene is TRBD1 (5 bases). The germline CDR1 and CDR2 sequences are SGHKS and YYEKEE (reference sequence). The CDR3 is made up of 14 amino acids. Trimming took 4 bases from V and 7 from J, leaving 15 bases between them. The CDR3 spells CASSLAGTLNTIYF. CDR3 in DNA: TGTGCCAGCAGCCTTGCAGGGACTCTGAACACCATATATTTT.

This clone was seen a few times. This chain links TRBV19 with TRBJ2-7; 8 bases fit TRBD1. The germline CDR1 and CDR2 sequences are LNHDA and SQIVND (reference sequence). This CDR3 is built from 14 residues. The V segment lost 7 bases and the J segment 4 bases; nucleotides outside the gene matches: 9. CDR3 residues: CASTPTGGSYEQYF. The CDR3 DNA reads TGTGCCAGTACCCCCACAGGGGGAAGTTACGAGCAGTACTTC.

This chain links TRBV5-1 with TRBJ2-4; no clear D gene. This CDR3 contains 14 residues. The germline V gene has CDR1 SGHRS and CDR2 YFSETQ. The V end lost 0 bases, the J end lost 2 bases, and 6 bases lay between the germline ends. Written as DNA, the CDR3 is TGCGCCAGCAGCTTGGGAAGCTCCAAAAACATTCAGTACTTC. It yields the protein CASSLGSSKNIQYF. Based on the CDR3 plus reference TRBV5-1 and TRBJ2-4, the full variable domain is KAGVTQTPRYLIKTRGQQVTLSCSPISGHRSVSWYQQTPGQGLQFLFEYFSETQRNKGNFPGRFSGRQFSNSRSEMNVSTLELGDSALYLCASSLGSSKNIQYFGAGTRLSVL.

This chain uses TRBV20-1 with TRBJ1-2; no reliable D call. Germline CDR1 is DFQATT and CDR2 is SNEGSKA (reference sequence). The CDR3 is 11 residues long. Between the trimmed V and J ends, which lost 6 bases and 6 bases, there was a span of 11 bases. The CDR3: CSAPGKDGYTF. The CDR3 nucleotides are TGCAGTGCCCCGGGGAAGGATGGCTACACCTTC.

The chain couples TRBV30 to TRBJ1-5; D perhaps matches TRBD1 (5 bases). V lost 3 bases and J lost 6, with 12 bases in between. CDR3 size: 13 residues. Per the germline V gene, CDR1 is GTSNPN and CDR2 is SVGIG (reference sequence). CDR3 region: CAWSPGGGQPQHF. The CDR3 DNA reads as TGTGCCTGGAGCCCGGGGGGGGGTCAGCCCCAGCATTTT.

This chain joins TRBV27 and TRBJ1-6, with 7 positions matching TRBD1. The V gene end was trimmed by 3 bases and the J gene end by 7 bases; junction bases not matched to a gene: 3. This CDR3 contains 14 residues. Per the germline V gene, CDR1 is MNHEY and CDR2 is SMNVEV (reference sequence). The CDR3 DNA reads as TGTGCCAGCAGTTTGGAGGGACAGAATTCACCCCTCCACTTT. This translates into CASSLEGQNSPLHF.

The chain joins TRBV4-1 to TRBJ1-1; D remains ambiguous. V shed 0 bases and J shed 4 bases, with 12 bases lying between them. CDR1 is MGHRA and CDR2 is YSYEKL in the germline V gene. The CDR3 consists of 15 residues. CDR3 residues: CASSQDPRSGTEAFF. CDR3 nucleotide sequence: TGCGCCAGCAGCCAAGATCCACGGTCGGGCACTGAAGCTTTCTTT.

The chain uses TRBV27 and TRBJ1-1, with TRBD1 identical over 7 bases. The germline CDR1 and CDR2 sequences are MNHEY and SMNVEV (reference sequence). This CDR3 region has 16 residues. The ends lost 6 bases at V and 5 bases at J; junction bases unmatched: 15. The CDR3 DNA follows: TGTGCCAGCAGCCTACGGAGGAGTTCCAGGGGGACTGAAGCTTTCTTT. It translates to CASSLRRSSRGTEAFF.

The chain is built from TRBV28 and TRBJ1-4, with TRBD1 matching over 10 bases. Germline assignment: CDR1 MDHEN and CDR2 SYDVKM. CDR3 length: 14 amino acids. V lost 4 bases, J lost 6 bases, and 2 bases stayed unmatched. The CDR3, as DNA: TGTGCCAGCAGTTGGACAGGGGGTTATGAAAAACTGTTTTTT. This sequence encodes CASSWTGGYEKLFF.

The chain joins TRBV28 to TRBJ1-2; the D gene is possibly TRBD1 (6 bases). Trimming cost V 6 bases and J 5 bases, with 13 bases left between them. CDR3 length: 13 residues. Germline V CDR1 and CDR2: MDHEN, SYDVKM. The CDR3 protein is CASRPQGIYGYTF. In DNA form, the CDR3 reads TGTGCCAGCAGACCTCAGGGGATTTATGGCTACACCTTC.